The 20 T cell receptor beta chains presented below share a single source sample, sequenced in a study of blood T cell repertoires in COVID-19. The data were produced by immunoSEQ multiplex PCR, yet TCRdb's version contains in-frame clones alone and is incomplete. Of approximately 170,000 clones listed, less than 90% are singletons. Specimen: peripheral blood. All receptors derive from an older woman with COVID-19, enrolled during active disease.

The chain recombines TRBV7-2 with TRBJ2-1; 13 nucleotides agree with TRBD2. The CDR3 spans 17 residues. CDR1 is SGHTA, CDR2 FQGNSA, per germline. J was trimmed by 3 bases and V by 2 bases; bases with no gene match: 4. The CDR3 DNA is TGTGCCAGCAGCTTATCCGGGACTAGCGGGAACTACAATGAGCAGTTCTTC. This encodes CASSLSGTSGNYNEQFF. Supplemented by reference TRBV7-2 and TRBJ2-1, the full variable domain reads GAGVSQSPSNKVTEKGKDVELRCDPISGHTALYWYRQSLGQGLEFLIYFQGNSAPDKSGLPSDRFSAERTGGSVSTLTIQRTQQEDSAVYLCASSLSGTSGNYNEQFFGPGTRLTVL.

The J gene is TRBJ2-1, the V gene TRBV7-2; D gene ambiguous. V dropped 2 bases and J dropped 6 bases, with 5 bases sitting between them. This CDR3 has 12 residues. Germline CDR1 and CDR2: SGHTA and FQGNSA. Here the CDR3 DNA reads TGTGCCAGCAGCTTACTAAGCAATGAGCAGTTCTTC. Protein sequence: CASSLLSNEQFF.

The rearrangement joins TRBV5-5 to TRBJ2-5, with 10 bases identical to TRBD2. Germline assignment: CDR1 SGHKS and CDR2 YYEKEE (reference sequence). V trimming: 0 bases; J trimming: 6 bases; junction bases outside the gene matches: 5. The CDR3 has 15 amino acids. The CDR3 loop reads CASSLGSGRIKTQYF. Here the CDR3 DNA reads TGTGCCAGCAGCTTGGGTAGCGGGAGGATAAAGACCCAGTACTTC.

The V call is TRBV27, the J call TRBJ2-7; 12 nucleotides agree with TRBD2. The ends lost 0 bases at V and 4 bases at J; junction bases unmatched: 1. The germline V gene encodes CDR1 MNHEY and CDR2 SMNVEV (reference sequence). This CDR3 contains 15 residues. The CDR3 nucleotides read TGTGCCAGCAGTTTATCTACTAGCGGGGGGTACGAGCAGTACTTC. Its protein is CASSLSTSGGYEQYF.

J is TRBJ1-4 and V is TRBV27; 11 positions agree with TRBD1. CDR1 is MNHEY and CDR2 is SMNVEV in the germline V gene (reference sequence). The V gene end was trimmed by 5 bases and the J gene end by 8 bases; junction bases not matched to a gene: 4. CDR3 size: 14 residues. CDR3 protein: CASSPGQGVEKLFF. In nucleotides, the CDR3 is TGTGCCAGCAGTCCGGGACAGGGGGTAGAAAAACTGTTTTTT.

CDR3 sequence (DNA): TGTGCCAGCAGCTTAGTTGGCAGGGCGGATGGCTACACCTTC. Amino acids: CASSLVGRADGYTF. J is TRBJ1-2 and V is TRBV7-8; weak D call: TRBD1 (5 bases). This CDR3 is 14 amino acids long. From germline, CDR1 is SGHVS and CDR2 FQNEAQ. V lost 1 base and J lost 6, with 12 bases in between.

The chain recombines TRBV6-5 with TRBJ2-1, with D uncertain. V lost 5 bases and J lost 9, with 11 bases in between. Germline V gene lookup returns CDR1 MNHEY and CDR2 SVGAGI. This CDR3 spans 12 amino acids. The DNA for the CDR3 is TGTGCCAGCAGTCGACAAAAGTCTGAGCAGTTCTTC. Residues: CASSRQKSEQFF.

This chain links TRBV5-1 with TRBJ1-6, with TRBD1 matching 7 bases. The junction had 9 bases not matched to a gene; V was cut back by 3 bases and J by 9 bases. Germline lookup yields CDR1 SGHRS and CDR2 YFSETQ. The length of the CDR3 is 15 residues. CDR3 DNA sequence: TGCGCCAGCAGCTACTCGACAGGGTATGGTTCACCCCTCCACTTT. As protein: CASSYSTGYGSPLHF.

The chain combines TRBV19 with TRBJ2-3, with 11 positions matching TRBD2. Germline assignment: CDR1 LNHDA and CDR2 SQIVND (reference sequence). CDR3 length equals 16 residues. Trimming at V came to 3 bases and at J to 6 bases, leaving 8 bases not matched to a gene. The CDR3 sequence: CASSILGSGRADTQYF. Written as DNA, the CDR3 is TGTGCCAGTAGTATTTTGGGTAGCGGGAGGGCCGATACGCAGTATTTT.

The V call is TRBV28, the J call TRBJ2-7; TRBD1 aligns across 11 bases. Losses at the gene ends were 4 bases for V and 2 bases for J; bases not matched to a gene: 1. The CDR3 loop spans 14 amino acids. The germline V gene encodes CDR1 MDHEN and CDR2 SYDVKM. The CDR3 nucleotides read TGTGCCAGCAGTTGGGGACAGGGGGCCTACGAGCAGTACTTC. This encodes CASSWGQGAYEQYF.

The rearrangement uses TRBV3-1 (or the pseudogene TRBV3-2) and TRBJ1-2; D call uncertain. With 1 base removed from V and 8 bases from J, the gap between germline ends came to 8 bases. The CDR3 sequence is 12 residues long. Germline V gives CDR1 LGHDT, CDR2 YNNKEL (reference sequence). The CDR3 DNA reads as TGTGCCAGCAGCCAAGGCGAGAGCGGCTACACCTTC. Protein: CASSQGESGYTF.

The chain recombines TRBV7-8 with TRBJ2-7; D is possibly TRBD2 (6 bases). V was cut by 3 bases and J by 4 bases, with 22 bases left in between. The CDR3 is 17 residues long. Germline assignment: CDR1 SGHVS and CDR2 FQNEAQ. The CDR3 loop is CASSFLRRGTGPYEQYF. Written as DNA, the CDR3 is TGTGCCAGCAGCTTCCTCCGGCGCGGGACCGGTCCTTACGAGCAGTACTTC.

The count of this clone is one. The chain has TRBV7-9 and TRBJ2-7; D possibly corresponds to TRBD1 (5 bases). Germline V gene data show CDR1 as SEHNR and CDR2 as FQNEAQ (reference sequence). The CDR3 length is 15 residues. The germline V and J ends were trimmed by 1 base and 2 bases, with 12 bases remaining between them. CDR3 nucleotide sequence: TGTGCCAGCAGCTTAGAGTCAGGGCTAACCTACGAGCAGTACTTC. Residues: CASSLESGLTYEQYF.

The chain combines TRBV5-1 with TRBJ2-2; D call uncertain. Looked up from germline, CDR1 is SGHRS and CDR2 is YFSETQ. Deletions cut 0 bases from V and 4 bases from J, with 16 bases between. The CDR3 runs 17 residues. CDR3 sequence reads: CASSLAGVNDGTGELFF. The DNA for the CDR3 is TGCGCCAGCAGCTTGGCCGGAGTTAACGATGGCACCGGGGAGCTGTTTTTT.

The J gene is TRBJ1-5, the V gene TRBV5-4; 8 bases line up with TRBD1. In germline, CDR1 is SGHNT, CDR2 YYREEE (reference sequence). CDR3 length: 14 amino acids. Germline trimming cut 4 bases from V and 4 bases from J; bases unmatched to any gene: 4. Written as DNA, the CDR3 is TGTGCCAGCAGCGTCAGGGGGCGGAATCAGCCCCAGCATTTT. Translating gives CASSVRGRNQPQHF.

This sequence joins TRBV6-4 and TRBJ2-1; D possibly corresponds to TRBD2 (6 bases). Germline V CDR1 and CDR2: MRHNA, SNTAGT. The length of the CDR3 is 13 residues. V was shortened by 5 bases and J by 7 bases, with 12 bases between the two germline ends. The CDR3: CASSTGSLNEQFF. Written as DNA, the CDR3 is TGTGCCAGCAGTACCGGGAGTCTGAATGAGCAGTTCTTC.

The CDR3 coding sequence is TGTGCCACCAGTGATTTAGGGACTAGCTACAATGAGCAGTTCTTC. Protein sequence: CATSDLGTSYNEQFF. V is TRBV24-1 and J is TRBJ2-1, with 8 bases identical to TRBD2. Germline V CDR1 and CDR2: KGHDR, SFDVKD. The CDR3 has 15 amino acids. V was clipped by 1 base and J by 3 bases; unmatched bases: 1.

CDR3 in DNA: TGCGCCAGCAGCCAACAAATCAGGGTGTGGGCAACTAATGAAAAACTGTTTTTT. Amino acids: CASSQQIRVWATNEKLFF. The chain combines TRBV4-1 with TRBJ1-4; tentatively, D is TRBD1 (5 bases). V lost 2 bases to trimming and J lost 0 bases, with 16 bases between them. Germline V gene data show CDR1 as MGHRA and CDR2 as YSYEKL. The CDR3 has 18 residues.

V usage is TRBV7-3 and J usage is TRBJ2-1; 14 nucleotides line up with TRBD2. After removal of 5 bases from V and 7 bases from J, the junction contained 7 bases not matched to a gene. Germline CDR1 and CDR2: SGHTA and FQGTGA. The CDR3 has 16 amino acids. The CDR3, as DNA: TGTGCCAGCAGCACAGGGACTAGCGGGAGTCATAATGAGCAGTTCTTC. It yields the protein CASSTGTSGSHNEQFF. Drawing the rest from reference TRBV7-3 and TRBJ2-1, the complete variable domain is GAGVSQTPSNKVTEKGKYVELRCDPISGHTALYWYRQSLGQGPEFLIYFQGTGAADDSGLPNDRFFAVRPEGSVSTLKIQRTERGDSAVYLCASSTGTSGSHNEQFFGPGTRLTVL.

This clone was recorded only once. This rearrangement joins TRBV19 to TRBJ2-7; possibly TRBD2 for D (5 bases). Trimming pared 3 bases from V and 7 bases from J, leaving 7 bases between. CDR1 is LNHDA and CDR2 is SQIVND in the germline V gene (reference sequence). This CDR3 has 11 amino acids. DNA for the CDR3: TGTGCCAGTAGTATTCGAGGGGAGCAGTACTTC. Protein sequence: CASSIRGEQYF.